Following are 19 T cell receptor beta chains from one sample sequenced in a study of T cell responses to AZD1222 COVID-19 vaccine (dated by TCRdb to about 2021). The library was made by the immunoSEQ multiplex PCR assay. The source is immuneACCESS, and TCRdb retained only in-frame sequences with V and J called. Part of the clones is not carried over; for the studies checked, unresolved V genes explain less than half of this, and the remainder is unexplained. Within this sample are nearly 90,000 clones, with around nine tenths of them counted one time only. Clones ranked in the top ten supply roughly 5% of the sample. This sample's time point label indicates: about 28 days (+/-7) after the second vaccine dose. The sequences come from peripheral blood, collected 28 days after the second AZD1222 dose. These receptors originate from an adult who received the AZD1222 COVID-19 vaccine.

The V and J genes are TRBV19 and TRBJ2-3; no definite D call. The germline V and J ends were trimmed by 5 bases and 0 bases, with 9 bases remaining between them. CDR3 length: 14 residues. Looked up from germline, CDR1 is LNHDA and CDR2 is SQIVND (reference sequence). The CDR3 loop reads CASSLRSSTDTQYF. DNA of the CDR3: TGTGCCAGTAGTCTGCGGAGTAGCACAGATACGCAGTATTTT.

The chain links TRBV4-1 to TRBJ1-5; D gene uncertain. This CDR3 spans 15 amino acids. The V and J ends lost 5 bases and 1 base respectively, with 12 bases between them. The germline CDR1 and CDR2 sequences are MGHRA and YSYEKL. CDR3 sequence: CASSKQTTSNQPQHF. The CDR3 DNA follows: TGCGCCAGCAGCAAACAGACGACCAGCAATCAGCCCCAGCATTTT.

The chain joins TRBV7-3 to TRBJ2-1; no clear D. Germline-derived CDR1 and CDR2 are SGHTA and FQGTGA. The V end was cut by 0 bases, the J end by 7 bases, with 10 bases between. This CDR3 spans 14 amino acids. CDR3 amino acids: CASSLTSSTNEQFF. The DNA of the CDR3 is TGTGCCAGCAGCTTAACCTCTTCCACTAATGAGCAGTTCTTC.

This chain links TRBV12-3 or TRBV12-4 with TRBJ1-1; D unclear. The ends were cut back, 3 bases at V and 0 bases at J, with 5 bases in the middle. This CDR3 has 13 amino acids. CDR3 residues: CASSFSVNTEAFF. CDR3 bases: TGTGCCAGCAGTTTTTCCGTGAACACTGAAGCTTTCTTT.

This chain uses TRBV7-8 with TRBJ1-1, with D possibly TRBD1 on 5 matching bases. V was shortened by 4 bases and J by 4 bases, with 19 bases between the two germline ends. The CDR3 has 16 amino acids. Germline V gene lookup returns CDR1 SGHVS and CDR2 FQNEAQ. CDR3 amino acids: CASSSQKRRALTEAFF. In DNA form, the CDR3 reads TGTGCCAGCAGCTCACAGAAACGCAGGGCACTCACTGAAGCTTTCTTT.

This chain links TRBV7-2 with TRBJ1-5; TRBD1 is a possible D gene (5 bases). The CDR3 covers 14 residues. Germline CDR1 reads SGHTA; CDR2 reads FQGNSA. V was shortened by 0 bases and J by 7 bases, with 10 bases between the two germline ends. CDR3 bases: TGTGCCAGCAGCTTAGCGGGGGTATCGCAGCCCCAGCATTTT. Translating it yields CASSLAGVSQPQHF.

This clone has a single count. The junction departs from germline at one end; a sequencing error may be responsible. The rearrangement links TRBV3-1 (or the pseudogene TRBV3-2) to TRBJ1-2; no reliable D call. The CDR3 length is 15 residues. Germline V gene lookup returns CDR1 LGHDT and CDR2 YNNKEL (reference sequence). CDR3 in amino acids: CASSQEGGIANGYTF. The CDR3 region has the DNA TGTGCCAGCAGTCAAGAGGGAGGGATTGCCAATGGCTACACCTTC.

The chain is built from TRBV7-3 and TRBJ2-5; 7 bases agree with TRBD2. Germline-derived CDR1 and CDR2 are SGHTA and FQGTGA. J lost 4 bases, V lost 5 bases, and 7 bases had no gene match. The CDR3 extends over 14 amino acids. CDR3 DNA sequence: TGTGCCAGCAGCCGCCAGCGGGATTCAGAGACCCAGTACTTC. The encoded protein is CASSRQRDSETQYF. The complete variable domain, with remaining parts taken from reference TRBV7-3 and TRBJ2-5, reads GAGVSQTPSNKVTEKGKYVELRCDPISGHTALYWYRQSLGQGPEFLIYFQGTGAADDSGLPNDRFFAVRPEGSVSTLKIQRTERGDSAVYLCASSRQRDSETQYFGPGTRLLVL.

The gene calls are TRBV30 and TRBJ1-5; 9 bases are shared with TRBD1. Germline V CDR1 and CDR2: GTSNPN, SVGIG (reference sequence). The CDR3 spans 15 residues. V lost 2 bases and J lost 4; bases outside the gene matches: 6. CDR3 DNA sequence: TGTGCCTGGAGTCACAGGGGGCTAGGGAATCAGCCCCAGCATTTT. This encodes CAWSHRGLGNQPQHF.

For the CDR3, the DNA is TGTGCCAGCAGCGAAACGGCGAACACTGAAGCTTTCTTT. Amino acids: CASSETANTEAFF. The chain couples TRBV9 to TRBJ1-1; D uncertain. CDR1 SGDLS and CDR2 YYNGEE come from the germline V gene. The CDR3 extends over 13 amino acids. Trimming stripped 3 bases from V and 1 base from J, with 7 bases between.

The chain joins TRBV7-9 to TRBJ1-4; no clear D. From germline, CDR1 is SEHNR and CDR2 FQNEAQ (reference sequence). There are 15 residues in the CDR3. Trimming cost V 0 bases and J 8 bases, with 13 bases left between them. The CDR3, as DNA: TGTGCCAGCAGCTTAGCGGGCCCGTCCGTCGAAAAACTGTTTTTT. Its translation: CASSLAGPSVEKLFF.

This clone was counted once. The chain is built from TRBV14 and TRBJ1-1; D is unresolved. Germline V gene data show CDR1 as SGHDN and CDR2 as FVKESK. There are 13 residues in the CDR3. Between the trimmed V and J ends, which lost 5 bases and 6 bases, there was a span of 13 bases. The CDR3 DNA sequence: TGTGCCAGCAGCGATCACCCACAGTCTGAAGCTTTCTTT. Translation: CASSDHPQSEAFF.

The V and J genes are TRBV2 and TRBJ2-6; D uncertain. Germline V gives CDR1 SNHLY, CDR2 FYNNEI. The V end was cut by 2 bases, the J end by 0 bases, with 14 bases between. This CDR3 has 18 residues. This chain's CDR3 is CASSEFFGLSSGANVLTF. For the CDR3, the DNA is TGTGCCAGCAGTGAATTTTTCGGCCTCAGCTCTGGGGCCAACGTCCTGACTTTC.

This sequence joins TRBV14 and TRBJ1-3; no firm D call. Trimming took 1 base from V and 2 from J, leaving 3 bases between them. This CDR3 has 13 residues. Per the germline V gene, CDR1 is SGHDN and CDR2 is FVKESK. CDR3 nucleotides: TGTGCCAGCAGCCAAGGGGCTGGAAACACCATATATTTT. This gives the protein CASSQGAGNTIYF.

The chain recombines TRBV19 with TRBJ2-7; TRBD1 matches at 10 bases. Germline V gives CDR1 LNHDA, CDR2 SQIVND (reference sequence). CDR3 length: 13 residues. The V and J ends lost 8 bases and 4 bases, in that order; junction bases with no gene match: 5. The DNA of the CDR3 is TGTGCCAGTTCCGGGACAGGGGCATACGAGCAGTACTTC. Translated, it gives CASSGTGAYEQYF. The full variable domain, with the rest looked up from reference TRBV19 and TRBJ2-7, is DGGITQSPKYLFRKEGQNVTLSCEQNLNHDAMYWYRQDPGQGLRLIYYSQIVNDFQKGDIAEGYSVSREKKESFPLTVTSAQKNPTAFYLCASSGTGAYEQYFGPGTRLTVT.

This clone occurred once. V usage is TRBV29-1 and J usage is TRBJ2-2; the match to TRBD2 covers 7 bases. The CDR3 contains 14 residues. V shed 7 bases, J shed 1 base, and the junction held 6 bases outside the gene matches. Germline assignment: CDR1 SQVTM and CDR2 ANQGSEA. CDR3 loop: CSAGTTLNTGELFF. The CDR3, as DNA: TGCAGCGCCGGGACTACCCTGAACACCGGGGAGCTGTTTTTT.

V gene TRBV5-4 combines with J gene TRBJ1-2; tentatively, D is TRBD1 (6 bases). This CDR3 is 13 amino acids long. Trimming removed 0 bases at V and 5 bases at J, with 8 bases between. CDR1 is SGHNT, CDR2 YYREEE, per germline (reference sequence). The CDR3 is CASSLGTVYGYTF. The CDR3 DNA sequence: TGTGCCAGCAGCTTGGGGACAGTTTATGGCTACACCTTC.

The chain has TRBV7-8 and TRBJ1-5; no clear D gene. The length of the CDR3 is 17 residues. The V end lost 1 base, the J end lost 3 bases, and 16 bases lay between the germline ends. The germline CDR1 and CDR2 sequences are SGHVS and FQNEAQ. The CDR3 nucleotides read TGTGCCAGCAGCTTAGGTCTACTCGGGAGCCCCAATCAGCCCCAGCATTTT. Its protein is CASSLGLLGSPNQPQHF.

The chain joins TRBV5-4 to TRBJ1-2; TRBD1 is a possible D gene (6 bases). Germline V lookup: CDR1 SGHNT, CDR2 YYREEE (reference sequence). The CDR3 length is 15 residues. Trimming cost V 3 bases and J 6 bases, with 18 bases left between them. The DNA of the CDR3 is TGTGCCAGCAGCTCAGGGGAAGGGATTTGGGATGGCTACACCTTC. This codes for CASSSGEGIWDGYTF.